This TCR beta chain was sequenced for a study of CD8+CD57+ T cells in acquired aplastic anemia. Genomic DNA acted as the template from which TCR beta VDJ combination and CDR3 sequence profiling were carried out. Each CDR3 protein is one row after TCRdb ran MiXCR on the reads. The table records over 250,000 distinct CDR3 sequences, about three fifths of them present only once. All sequencing subjects had displayed CD8+CD57+ cell expansion on flow cytometry. Patients had not yet gotten any therapy when their blood was taken for sampling. Per germline, CDR1 SGHRS and CDR2 YFSETQ. There are 13 residues in the CDR3. Trimming took 0 bases from V and 7 from J, leaving 11 bases between them.

The clonotype was recovered from a human donor with aplastic anemia. The chain carries TRBV5-1 and TRBJ2-7; tentative D call: TRBD1 (6 bases). The sequenced sample was sorted CD4+, CD8+, or CD8+CD57+ T cells (not recorded which) from PBMCs. The CDR3 loop reads CASSLDRVEEQYF. The CDR3, as DNA: TGCGCCAGCAGCTTGGACAGGGTTGAGGAGCAGTACTTC.